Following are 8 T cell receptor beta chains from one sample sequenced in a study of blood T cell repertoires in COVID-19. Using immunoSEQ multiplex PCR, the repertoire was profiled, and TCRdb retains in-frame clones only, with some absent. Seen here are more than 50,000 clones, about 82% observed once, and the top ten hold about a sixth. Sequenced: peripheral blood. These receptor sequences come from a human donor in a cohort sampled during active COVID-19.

CDR3 region: CSVRLAGVYNEQFF. The CDR3 region has the DNA TGCAGCGTAAGACTAGCGGGGGTGTACAATGAGCAGTTCTTC. The rearrangement uses TRBV29-1 and TRBJ2-1, with 12 bases that match TRBD2. Germline-derived CDR1 and CDR2 are SQVTM and ANQGSEA. V trimming: 6 bases; J trimming: 4 bases; junction bases outside the gene matches: 4. This CDR3 is 14 amino acids long.

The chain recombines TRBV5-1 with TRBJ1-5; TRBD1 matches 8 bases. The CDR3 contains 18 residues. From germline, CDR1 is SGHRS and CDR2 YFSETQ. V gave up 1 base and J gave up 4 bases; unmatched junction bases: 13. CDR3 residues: CASSLFAVRGRGNQPQHF. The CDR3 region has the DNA TGCGCCAGCAGCTTGTTTGCGGTCAGGGGGCGAGGGAATCAGCCCCAGCATTTT. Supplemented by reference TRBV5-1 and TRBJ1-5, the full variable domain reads KAGVTQTPRYLIKTRGQQVTLSCSPISGHRSVSWYQQTPGQGLQFLFEYFSETQRNKGNFPGRFSGRQFSNSRSEMNVSTLELGDSALYLCASSLFAVRGRGNQPQHFGDGTRLSIL.

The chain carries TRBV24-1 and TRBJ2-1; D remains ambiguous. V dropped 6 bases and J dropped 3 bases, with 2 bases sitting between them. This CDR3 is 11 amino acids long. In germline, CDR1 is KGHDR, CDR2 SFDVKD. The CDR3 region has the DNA TGTGCCACCAGTCGCTACAATGAGCAGTTCTTC. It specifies CATSRYNEQFF.

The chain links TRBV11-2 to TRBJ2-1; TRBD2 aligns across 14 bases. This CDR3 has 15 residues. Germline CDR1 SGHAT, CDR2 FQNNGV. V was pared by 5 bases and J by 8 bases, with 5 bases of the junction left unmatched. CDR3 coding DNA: TGTGCCAGCAGCCGACTAGCGGGGGGGCTGTATGAGCAGTTCTTC. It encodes CASSRLAGGLYEQFF.

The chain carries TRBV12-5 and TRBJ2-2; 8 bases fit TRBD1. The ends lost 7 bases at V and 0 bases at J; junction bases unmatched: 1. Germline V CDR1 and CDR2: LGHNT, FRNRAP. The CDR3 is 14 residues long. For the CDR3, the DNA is TGTGCTAGTGTCAGGGGGCCGAACACCGGGGAGCTGTTTTTT. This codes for CASVRGPNTGELFF.

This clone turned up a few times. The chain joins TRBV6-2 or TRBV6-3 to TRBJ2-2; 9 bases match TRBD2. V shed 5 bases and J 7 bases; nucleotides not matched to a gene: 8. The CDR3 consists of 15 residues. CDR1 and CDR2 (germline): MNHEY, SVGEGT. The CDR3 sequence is CASSPGTSSGGELFF. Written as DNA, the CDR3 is TGTGCCAGCAGTCCCGGGACTAGCAGCGGCGGGGAGCTGTTTTTT.

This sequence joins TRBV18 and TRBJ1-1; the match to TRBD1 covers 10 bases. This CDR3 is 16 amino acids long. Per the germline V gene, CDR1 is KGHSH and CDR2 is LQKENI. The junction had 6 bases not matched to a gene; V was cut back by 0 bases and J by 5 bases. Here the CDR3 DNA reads TGTGCCAGCTCACCACCGGTGGGACAGGGGAGGACTGAAGCTTTCTTT. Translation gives CASSPPVGQGRTEAFF.

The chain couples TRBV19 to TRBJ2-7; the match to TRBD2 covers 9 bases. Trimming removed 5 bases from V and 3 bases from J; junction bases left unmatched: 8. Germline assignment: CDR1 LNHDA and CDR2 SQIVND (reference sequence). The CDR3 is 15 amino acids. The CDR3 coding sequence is TGTGCCAGTAGTGCAAGGACTAGCGACCTCTACGAGCAGTACTTC. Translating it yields CASSARTSDLYEQYF.